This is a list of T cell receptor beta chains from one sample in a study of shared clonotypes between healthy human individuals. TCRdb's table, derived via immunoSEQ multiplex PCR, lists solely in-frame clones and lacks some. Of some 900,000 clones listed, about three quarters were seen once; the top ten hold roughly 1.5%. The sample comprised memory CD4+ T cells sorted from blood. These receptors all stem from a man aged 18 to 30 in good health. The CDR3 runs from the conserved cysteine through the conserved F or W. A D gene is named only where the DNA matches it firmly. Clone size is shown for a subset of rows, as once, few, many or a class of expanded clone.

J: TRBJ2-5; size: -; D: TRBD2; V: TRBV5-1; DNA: TGCGCCAGCAGTATCACTAGCGCGGGACGGGAGACCCAGTACTTC; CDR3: CASSITSAGRETQYF
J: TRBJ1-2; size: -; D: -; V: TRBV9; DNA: TGTGCCAGCAGCAGGGAGTGGCCAGGTTACACCTTC; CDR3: CASSREWPGYTF
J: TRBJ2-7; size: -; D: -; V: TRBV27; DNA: TGTGCCAGCAGTGGCCGACTAGGATCCTCCTACGAGCAGTACTTC; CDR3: CASSGRLGSSYEQYF
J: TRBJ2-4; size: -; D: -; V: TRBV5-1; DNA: TGCGCCAGTCATGGGGAAACGAACATTCAGTACTTC; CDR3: CASHGETNIQYF
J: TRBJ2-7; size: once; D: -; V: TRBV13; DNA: TGTGCCAGCAGCTTATTTACGGCCTCCTCCTACGAGCAGTACTTC; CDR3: CASSLFTASSYEQYF
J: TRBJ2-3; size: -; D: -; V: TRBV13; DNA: TGTGCCAGCAGCTTTCGTGGGAGTGGCGGCACAGATACGCAGTATTTT; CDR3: CASSFRGSGGTDTQYF
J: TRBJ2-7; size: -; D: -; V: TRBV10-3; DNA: TGTGCCAGCAGTGGGCGGGGGATAGGGGGTTACGAGCAGTACTTC; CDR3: CASSGRGIGGYEQYF
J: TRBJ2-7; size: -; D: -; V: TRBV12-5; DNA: TGTGCTAGTGGTTTGGTACTGGTAAGCTCCTACGAGCAGTACTTC; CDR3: CASGLVLVSSYEQYF
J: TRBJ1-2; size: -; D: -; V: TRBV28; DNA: TGTGCCAGCAGCCCCCGGGCGCGAGGGGTCTATGGCTACACCTTC; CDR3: CASSPRARGVYGYTF
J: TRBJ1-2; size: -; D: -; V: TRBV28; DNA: TGTGCCAGCAGTTTAGGAAGCCTCGGAGGCTATGGCTACACCTTC; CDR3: CASSLGSLGGYGYTF
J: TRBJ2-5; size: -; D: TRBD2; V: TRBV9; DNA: TGTGCCAGCAGCGTATCGGGGGGTTCTAGGGGTACGGGCCAAGAGACCCAGTACTTC; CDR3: CASSVSGGSRGTGQETQYF
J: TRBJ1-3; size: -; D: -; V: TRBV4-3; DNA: TGCGCCAGCAGCCAAGGCGGGGCTTTAGCCTCTGGAAACACCATATATTTT; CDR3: CASSQGGALASGNTIYF
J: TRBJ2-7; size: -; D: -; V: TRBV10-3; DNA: TGTGCCATCAGTTCTCAGGGTTACTACGAGCAGTACTTC; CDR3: CAISSQGYYEQYF
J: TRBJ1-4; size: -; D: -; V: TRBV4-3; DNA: TGCGCCAGCAGCCAAGTCCTTCCGCAGGGCATTGGAAAACTGTTTTTT; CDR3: CASSQVLPQGIGKLFF
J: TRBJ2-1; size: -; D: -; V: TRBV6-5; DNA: TGTGCCAGCAGAAGCGGGGACAAGGTCTACAATGAGCAGTTCTTC; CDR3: CASRSGDKVYNEQFF
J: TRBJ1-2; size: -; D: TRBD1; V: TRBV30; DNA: TGTGCCTGGAGTATTGGGACAGGGGGGCTGAACACCTTC; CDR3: CAWSIGTGGLNTF